The 15 T cell receptor beta chains presented below share a single source sample, sequenced in a study of blood T cell repertoires in COVID-19. TCRdb's copy holds only in-frame clones and misses some; the assay was immunoSEQ multiplex PCR. The sample lists some 170,000 clones, approximately 90% occurring once. The sample consisted of peripheral blood. Receptors were obtained from a woman in her forties or fifties with acute or convalescent COVID-19.

The rearrangement uses TRBV27 and TRBJ1-1; TRBD1 matches at 8 bases. V lost 4 bases and J lost 1; bases outside the gene matches: 8. Germline V gene data show CDR1 as MNHEY and CDR2 as SMNVEV (reference sequence). The CDR3 runs 16 residues. CDR3 sequence (DNA): TGTGCCAGCAGTTGGGGGACAGGTCTTGGGAACACTGAAGCTTTCTTT. Encoded protein: CASSWGTGLGNTEAFF.

This chain joins TRBV7-9 and TRBJ2-5; the D gene is possibly TRBD2 (6 bases). V gave up 5 bases and J gave up 2 bases, with 12 bases separating them. Germline V lookup: CDR1 SEHNR, CDR2 FQNEAQ (reference sequence). The CDR3 sequence is 14 residues long. The CDR3 DNA is TGTGCCAGCAGCCCCGTGGCGGGGCAAGAGACCCAGTACTTC. It yields the protein CASSPVAGQETQYF.

The J gene is TRBJ1-2, the V gene TRBV5-4, with 9 bases matching TRBD1. V shed 4 bases and J 5 bases; nucleotides not matched to a gene: 6. This CDR3 comprises 14 residues. The germline CDR1 and CDR2 sequences are SGHNT and YYREEE (reference sequence). This CDR3 reads CASSLTGQGYGYTF. The CDR3 bases are TGTGCCAGCAGCCTTACTGGACAGGGGTATGGCTACACCTTC.

This clone has only one observation. The gene calls are TRBV3-1 (or the pseudogene TRBV3-2) and TRBJ2-7, with 13 bases identical to TRBD2. Germline-derived CDR1 and CDR2 are LGHDT and YNNKEL (reference sequence). CDR3 length equals 19 residues. V was pared by 0 bases and J by 3 bases, with 11 bases of the junction left unmatched. Written as DNA, the CDR3 is TGTGCCAGCAGCCAAGACAGGACTAGCGGGGGATTTTTGTTCTACGAGCAGTACTTC. It encodes CASSQDRTSGGFLFYEQYF.

The chain combines TRBV29-1 with TRBJ2-1, with D possibly matching TRBD1 (6 bases). Germline loops: CDR1 SQVTM, CDR2 ANQGSEA. V gave up 4 bases and J gave up 6 bases, with 16 bases separating them. The CDR3 covers 14 residues. The CDR3: CSVAEGQKGNEQFF. Here the CDR3 DNA reads TGCAGCGTTGCCGAAGGACAGAAAGGCAATGAGCAGTTCTTC.

The V and J genes are TRBV7-8 and TRBJ2-1; TRBD1 aligns across 7 bases. V shed 5 bases, J shed 3 bases, and the junction held 4 bases outside the gene matches. From germline, CDR1 is SGHVS and CDR2 FQNEAQ. The CDR3 totals 14 residues. CDR3 DNA sequence: TGTGCCAGCAGCCTGGGACAGCTCTACAATGAGCAGTTCTTC. Translating it yields CASSLGQLYNEQFF.

The count of this clone is one. V usage is TRBV5-8 and J usage is TRBJ2-2; 7 bases are shared with TRBD1. CDR1 is SGHTS, CDR2 YDEGEE, per germline. J was trimmed by 4 bases and V by 0 bases; bases with no gene match: 3. The CDR3 consists of 15 residues. The CDR3 loop reads CASSLGDRSTGELFF. In DNA form, the CDR3 reads TGTGCCAGCAGCTTGGGGGACAGAAGCACCGGGGAGCTGTTTTTT.

The chain joins TRBV5-1 to TRBJ1-4, with TRBD1 matching over 9 bases. Germline V gene data show CDR1 as SGHRS and CDR2 as YFSETQ. This CDR3 is 17 amino acids long. V shed 3 bases and J 3 bases; nucleotides not matched to a gene: 9. The CDR3 DNA reads TGCGCCAGCAGCTCGGGGACAGGGAACAAGGCTAATGAAAAACTGTTTTTT. This codes for CASSSGTGNKANEKLFF. The full variable domain, completed using reference TRBV5-1 and TRBJ1-4, is KAGVTQTPRYLIKTRGQQVTLSCSPISGHRSVSWYQQTPGQGLQFLFEYFSETQRNKGNFPGRFSGRQFSNSRSEMNVSTLELGDSALYLCASSSGTGNKANEKLFFGSGTQLSVL.

This sequence joins TRBV3-1 (or the pseudogene TRBV3-2) and TRBJ2-7; 11 bases are shared with TRBD1. J lost 4 bases, V lost 0 bases, and 8 bases had no gene match. The CDR3 contains 17 residues. Per germline, CDR1 LGHDT and CDR2 YNNKEL (reference sequence). CDR3 sequence: CASSQDSWTGGQYEQYF. In DNA, the CDR3 is TGTGCCAGCAGCCAAGATAGTTGGACAGGGGGCCAATACGAGCAGTACTTC.

The chain employs TRBV14 and TRBJ1-1; D is uncertain. The CDR3 is made up of 16 amino acids. Trimming shortened V by 0 bases and J by 0 bases, and 11 bases separated the two germline ends. The V gene's germline CDR1 is SGHDN and CDR2 FVKESK. Here the CDR3 reads CASSQETRLLNTEAFF. CDR3 in DNA: TGTGCCAGCAGCCAAGAAACCCGACTGCTGAACACTGAAGCTTTCTTT.

The chain links TRBV2 to TRBJ1-2; D might be TRBD1 (5 bases). The CDR3 has 14 amino acids. Deletions cut 3 bases from V and 5 bases from J, with 13 bases between. The germline gives CDR1 SNHLY, CDR2 FYNNEI. This CDR3 reads CASSEGGAPYGYTF. The CDR3 DNA reads as TGTGCCAGCAGTGAGGGGGGTGCCCCTTATGGCTACACCTTC.

In its sample, this clone was seen once. The J gene is TRBJ1-2, the V gene TRBV12-3 or TRBV12-4; no definite D call. Trimming left V 2 bases short and J 4 bases short, with 5 bases between. The length of the CDR3 is 12 residues. CDR3 sequence: CASSLQIYGYTF. In nucleotides, the CDR3 is TGTGCCAGCAGTTTACAGATCTATGGCTACACCTTC.

This chain links TRBV30 with TRBJ1-1, with D hard to call. From germline, CDR1 is GTSNPN and CDR2 SVGIG (reference sequence). The CDR3 loop spans 9 amino acids. The CDR3 nucleotides read TGTGTAATGAACACTGAAGCTTTCTTT. Translated, it gives CVMNTEAFF.

This chain links TRBV3-1 (or the pseudogene TRBV3-2) with TRBJ1-6; D is unclear. Germline V CDR1 and CDR2: LGHDT, YNNKEL (reference sequence). V was shortened by 1 base and J by 9 bases, with 16 bases between the two germline ends. The CDR3 consists of 16 residues. This CDR3 is CASSQGSVTPSSPLHF. The CDR3, as DNA: TGTGCCAGCAGCCAAGGGAGCGTTACTCCTTCTTCACCCCTCCACTTT.

The CDR3 nucleotides are TGTGCCAGCAGCGTAAACAGTATGACAGATACGCAGTATTTT. Encoded protein: CASSVNSMTDTQYF. The gene calls are TRBV9 and TRBJ2-3; D call uncertain. V lost 1 base to trimming and J lost 3 bases, with 9 bases between them. The CDR3 runs 14 residues. The germline V gene has CDR1 SGDLS and CDR2 YYNGEE.